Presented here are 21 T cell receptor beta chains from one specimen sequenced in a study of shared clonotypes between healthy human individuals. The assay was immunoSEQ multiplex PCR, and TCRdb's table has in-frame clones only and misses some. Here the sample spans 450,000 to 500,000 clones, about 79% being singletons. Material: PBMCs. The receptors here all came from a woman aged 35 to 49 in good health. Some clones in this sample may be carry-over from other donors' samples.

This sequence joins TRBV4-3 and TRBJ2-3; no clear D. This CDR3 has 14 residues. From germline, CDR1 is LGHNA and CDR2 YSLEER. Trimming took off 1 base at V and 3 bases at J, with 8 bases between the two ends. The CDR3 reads CASSQGMGTDTQYF. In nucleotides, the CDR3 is TGCGCCAGCAGCCAAGGGATGGGGACAGATACGCAGTATTTT.

For the CDR3, the DNA is TGTGCCAGCAGTTTCGTCGGGGCTAGCGGGAGGTCGGGCACCGGGGAGCTGTTTTTT. Amino acids: CASSFVGASGRSGTGELFF. The chain has TRBV27 and TRBJ2-2; 11 bases fit TRBD2. Germline values: CDR1 MNHEY, CDR2 SMNVEV (reference sequence). The CDR3 runs to 19 residues. Trimming cost V 3 bases and J 4 bases; bases outside gene matches: 13.

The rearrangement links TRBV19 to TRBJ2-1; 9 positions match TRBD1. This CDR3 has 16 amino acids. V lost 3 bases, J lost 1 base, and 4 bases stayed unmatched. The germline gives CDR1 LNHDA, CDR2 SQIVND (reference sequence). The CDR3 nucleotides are TGTGCCAGTAGTATGAGGGGACAGGGTTCCTACAATGAGCAGTTCTTC. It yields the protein CASSMRGQGSYNEQFF.

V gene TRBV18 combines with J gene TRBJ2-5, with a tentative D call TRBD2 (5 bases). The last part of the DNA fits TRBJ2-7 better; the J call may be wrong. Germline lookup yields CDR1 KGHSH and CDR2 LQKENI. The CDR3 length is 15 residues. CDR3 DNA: TGTGCCAGCTCACCAGGTGGGGTTGGAGGATACGAGCAGTACTTC. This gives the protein CASSPGGVGGYEQYF.

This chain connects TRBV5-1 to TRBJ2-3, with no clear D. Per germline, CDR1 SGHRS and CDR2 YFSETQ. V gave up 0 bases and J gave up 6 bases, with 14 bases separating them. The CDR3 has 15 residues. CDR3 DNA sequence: TGCGCCAGCAGCTTGGTGAGGTTCCCTTTGGATACGCAGTATTTT. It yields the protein CASSLVRFPLDTQYF. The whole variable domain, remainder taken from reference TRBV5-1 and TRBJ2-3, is KAGVTQTPRYLIKTRGQQVTLSCSPISGHRSVSWYQQTPGQGLQFLFEYFSETQRNKGNFPGRFSGRQFSNSRSEMNVSTLELGDSALYLCASSLVRFPLDTQYFGPGTRLTVL.

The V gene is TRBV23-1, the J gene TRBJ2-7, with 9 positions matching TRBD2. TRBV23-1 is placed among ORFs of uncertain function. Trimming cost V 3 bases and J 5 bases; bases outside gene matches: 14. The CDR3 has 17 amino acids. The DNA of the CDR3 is TGCGCCAGCAGTCAGCCGCAAGGTGTAGCGGGAGTTAACGAGCAGTACTTC. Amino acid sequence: CASSQPQGVAGVNEQYF.

The CDR3: CASSLALGREAFF. CDR3 nucleotides: TGCGCCAGCAGCTTGGCCCTGGGCAGGGAAGCTTTCTTT. The chain joins TRBV5-1 to TRBJ1-1; D remains unclear. Germline CDR1 and CDR2: SGHRS and YFSETQ. This CDR3 is built from 13 residues. V was trimmed by 0 bases and J by 8 bases, leaving 11 bases between them.

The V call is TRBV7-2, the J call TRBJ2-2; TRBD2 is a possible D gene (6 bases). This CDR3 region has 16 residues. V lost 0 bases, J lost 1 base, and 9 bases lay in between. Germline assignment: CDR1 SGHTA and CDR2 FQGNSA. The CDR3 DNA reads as TGTGCCAGCAGCTTAGCGGGGGAGGTGAACACCGGGGAGCTGTTTTTT. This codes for CASSLAGEVNTGELFF.

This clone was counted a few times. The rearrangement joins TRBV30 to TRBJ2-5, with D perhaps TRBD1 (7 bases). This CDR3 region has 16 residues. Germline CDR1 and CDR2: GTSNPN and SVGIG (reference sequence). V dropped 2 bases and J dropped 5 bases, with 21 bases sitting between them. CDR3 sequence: CAWSRGDRIGSETQYF. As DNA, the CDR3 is TGTGCCTGGAGTAGGGGGGACAGAATAGGGAGCGAGACCCAGTACTTC.

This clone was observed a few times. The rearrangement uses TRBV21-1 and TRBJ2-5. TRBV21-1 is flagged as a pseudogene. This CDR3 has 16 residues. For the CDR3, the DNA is TGTGCCAGCAGCAAACGGGGGCAGGGAGAGCAAGAGACCCAGTACTTC. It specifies CASSKRGQGEQETQYF.

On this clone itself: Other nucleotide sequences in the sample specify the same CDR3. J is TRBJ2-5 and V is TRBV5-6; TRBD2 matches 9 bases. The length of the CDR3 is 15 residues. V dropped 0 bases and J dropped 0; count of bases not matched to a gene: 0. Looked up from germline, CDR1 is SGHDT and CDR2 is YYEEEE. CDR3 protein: CASSLGLADQETQYF. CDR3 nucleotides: TGTGCCAGCAGCTTGGGACTAGCGGACCAAGAGACCCAGTACTTC. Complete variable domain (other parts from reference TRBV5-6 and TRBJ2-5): DAGVTQSPTHLIKTRGQQVTLRCSPKSGHDTVSWYQQALGQGPQFIFQYYEEEERQRGNFPDRFSGHQFPNYSSELNVNALLLGDSALYLCASSLGLADQETQYFGPGTRLLVL.

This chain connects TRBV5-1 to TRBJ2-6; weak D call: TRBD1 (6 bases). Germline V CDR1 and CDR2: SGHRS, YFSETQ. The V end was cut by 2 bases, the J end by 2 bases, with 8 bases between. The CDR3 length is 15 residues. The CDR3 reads CASSFTGTGANVLTF. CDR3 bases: TGCGCCAGCAGCTTTACAGGGACTGGGGCCAACGTCCTGACTTTC.

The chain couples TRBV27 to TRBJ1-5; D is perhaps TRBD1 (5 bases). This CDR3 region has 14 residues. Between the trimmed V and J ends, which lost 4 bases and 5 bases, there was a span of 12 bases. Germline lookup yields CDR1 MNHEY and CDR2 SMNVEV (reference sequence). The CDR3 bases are TGTGCCAGCAGTTGGGGCGCGGGCGATCAGCCCCAGCATTTT. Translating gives CASSWGAGDQPQHF.

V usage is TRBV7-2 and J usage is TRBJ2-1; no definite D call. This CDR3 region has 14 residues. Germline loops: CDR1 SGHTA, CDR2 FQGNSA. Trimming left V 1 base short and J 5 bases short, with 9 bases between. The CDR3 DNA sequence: TGTGCCAGCAGCTTAGGAGTCAGAAACAATGAGCAGTTCTTC. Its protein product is CASSLGVRNNEQFF.

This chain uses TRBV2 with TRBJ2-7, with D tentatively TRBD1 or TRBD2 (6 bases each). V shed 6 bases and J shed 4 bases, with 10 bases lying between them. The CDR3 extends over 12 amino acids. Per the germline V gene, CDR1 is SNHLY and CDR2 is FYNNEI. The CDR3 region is CASRGGGYEQYF. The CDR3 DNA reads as TGTGCCAGCAGGGGGGGCGGGTACGAGCAGTACTTC. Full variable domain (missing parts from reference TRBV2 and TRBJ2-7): EPEVTQTPSHQVTQMGQEVILRCVPISNHLYFYWYRQILGQKVEFLVSFYNNEISEKSEIFDDQFSVERPDGSNFTLKIRSTKLEDSAMYFCASRGGGYEQYFGPGTRLTVT.

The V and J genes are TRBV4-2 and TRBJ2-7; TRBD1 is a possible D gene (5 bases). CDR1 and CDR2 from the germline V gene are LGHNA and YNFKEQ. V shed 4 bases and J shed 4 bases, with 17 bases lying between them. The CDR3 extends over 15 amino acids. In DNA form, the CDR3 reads TGTGCCAGCAGCCTAAAGCCCAGGGAAGGTTACGAGCAGTACTTC. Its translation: CASSLKPREGYEQYF.

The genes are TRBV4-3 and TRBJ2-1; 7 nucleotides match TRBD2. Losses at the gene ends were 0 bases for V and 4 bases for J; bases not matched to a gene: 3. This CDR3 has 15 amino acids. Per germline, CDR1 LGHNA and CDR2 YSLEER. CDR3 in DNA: TGCGCCAGCAGCCAAGACCGGGGACTATACAATGAGCAGTTCTTC. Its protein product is CASSQDRGLYNEQFF.

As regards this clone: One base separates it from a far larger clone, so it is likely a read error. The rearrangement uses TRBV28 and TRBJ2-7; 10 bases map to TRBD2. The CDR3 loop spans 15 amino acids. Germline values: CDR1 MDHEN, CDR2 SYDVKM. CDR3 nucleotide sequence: TGTGCCAGCAGTTTAAGTCCTAGCGGGAGCTACGGGCAGTACTTC. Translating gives CASSLSPSGSYGQYF.

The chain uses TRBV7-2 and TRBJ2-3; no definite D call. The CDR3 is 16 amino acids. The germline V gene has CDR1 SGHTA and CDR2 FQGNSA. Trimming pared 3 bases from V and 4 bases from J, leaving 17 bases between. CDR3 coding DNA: TGTGCCAGCAGCTTGGAGCGCCGCCCGGTCCCAGATACGCAGTATTTT. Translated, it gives CASSLERRPVPDTQYF.

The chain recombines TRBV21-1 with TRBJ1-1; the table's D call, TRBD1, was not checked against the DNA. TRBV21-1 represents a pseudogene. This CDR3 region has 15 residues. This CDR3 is CASSKASRASTEAFF. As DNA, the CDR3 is TGTGCCAGCAGCAAAGCTTCCAGGGCGAGCACTGAAGCTTTCTTT.

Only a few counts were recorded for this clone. The CDR3, as DNA: TGTGCCAGCAGTGAAAGTGCGGTTCGGGCTTTCTTT. Its protein is CASSESAVRAFF. V is TRBV2 and J is TRBJ1-1, with D uncertain. The CDR3 runs to 12 residues. With 2 bases removed from V and 11 bases from J, the gap between germline ends came to 12 bases. Germline V CDR1 and CDR2: SNHLY, FYNNEI.